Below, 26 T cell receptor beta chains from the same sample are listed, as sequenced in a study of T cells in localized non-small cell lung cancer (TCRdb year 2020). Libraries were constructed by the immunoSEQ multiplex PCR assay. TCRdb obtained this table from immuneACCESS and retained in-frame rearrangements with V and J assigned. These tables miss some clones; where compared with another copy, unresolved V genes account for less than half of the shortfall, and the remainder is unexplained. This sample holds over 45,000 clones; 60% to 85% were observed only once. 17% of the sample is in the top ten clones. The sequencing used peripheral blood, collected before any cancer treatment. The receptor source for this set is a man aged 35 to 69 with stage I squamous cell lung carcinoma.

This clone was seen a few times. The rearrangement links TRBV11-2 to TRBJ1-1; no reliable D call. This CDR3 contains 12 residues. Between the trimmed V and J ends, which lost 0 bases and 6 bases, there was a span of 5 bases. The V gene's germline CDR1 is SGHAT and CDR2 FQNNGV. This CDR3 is CASSLDSAEAFF. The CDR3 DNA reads TGTGCCAGCAGCTTAGATTCGGCTGAAGCTTTCTTT.

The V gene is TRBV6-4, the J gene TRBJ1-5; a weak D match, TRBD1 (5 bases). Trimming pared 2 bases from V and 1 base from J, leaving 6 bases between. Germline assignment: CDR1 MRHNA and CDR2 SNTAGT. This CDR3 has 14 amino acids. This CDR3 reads CASSDEGSNQPQHF. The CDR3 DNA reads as TGTGCCAGCAGTGACGAGGGGAGCAATCAGCCCCAGCATTTT.

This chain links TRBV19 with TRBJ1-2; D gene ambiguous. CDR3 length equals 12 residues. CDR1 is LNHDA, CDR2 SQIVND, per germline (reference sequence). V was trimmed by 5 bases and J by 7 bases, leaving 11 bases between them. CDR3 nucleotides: TGTGCCAGTAGTGCGTCAGTGGGTGGCTACACCTTC. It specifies CASSASVGGYTF.

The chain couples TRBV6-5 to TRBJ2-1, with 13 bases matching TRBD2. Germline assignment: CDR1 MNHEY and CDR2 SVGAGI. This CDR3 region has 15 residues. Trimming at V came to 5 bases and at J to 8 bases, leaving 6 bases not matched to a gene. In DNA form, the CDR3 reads TGTGCCAGCAGTCTTACTAGCGGGGGGGCCGATGAGCAGTTCTTC. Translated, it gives CASSLTSGGADEQFF.

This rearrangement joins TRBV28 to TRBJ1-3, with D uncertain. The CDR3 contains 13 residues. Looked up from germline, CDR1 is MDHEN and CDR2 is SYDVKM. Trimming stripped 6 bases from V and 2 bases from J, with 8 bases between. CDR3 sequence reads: CASRGQAGNTIYF. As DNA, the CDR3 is TGTGCCAGCAGAGGGCAGGCTGGAAACACCATATATTTT.

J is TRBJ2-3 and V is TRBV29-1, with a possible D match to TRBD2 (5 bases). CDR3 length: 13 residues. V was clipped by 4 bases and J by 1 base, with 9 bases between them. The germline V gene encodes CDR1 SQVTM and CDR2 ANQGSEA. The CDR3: CSVARVGTDTQYF. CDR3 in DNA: TGCAGCGTTGCGAGGGTCGGCACAGATACGCAGTATTTT.

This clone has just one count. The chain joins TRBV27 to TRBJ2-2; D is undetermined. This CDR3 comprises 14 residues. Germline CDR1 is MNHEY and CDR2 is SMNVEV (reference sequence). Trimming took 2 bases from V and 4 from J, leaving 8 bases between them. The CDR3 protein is CASSLMRVTGELFF. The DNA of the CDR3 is TGTGCCAGCAGTTTAATGCGTGTCACCGGGGAGCTGTTTTTT.

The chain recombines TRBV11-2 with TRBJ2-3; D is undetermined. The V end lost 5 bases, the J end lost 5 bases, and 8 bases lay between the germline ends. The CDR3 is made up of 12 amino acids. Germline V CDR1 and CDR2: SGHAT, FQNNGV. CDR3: CASSVGGDTQYF. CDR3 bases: TGTGCCAGCAGCGTCGGTGGAGATACGCAGTATTTT.

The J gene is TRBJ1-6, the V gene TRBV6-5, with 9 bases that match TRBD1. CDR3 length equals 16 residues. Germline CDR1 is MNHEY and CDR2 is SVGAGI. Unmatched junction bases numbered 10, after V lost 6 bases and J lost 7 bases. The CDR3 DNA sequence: TGTGCCAGCAGCTACCCACAGGGGACAGGGAATTCACCCCTCCACTTT. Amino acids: CASSYPQGTGNSPLHF.

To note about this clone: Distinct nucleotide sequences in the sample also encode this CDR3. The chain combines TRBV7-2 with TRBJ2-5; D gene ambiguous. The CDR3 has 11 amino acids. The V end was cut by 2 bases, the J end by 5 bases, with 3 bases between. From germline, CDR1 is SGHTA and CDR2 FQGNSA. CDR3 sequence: CASSLKETQYF. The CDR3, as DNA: TGTGCCAGCAGCTTAAAGGAGACCCAGTACTTC.

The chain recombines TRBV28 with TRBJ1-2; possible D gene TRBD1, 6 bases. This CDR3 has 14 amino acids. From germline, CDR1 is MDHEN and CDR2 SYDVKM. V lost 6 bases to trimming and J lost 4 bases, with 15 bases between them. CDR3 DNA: TGTGCCAGCAGCCTAAGGGGGGCCCTCTATGGCTACACCTTC. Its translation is CASSLRGALYGYTF.

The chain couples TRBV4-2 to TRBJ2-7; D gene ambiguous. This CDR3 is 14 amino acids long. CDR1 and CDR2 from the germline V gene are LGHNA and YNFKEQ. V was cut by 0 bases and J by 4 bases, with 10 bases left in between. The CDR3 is CASSQDFPSYEQYF. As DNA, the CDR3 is TGTGCCAGCAGCCAAGATTTTCCATCATACGAGCAGTACTTC.

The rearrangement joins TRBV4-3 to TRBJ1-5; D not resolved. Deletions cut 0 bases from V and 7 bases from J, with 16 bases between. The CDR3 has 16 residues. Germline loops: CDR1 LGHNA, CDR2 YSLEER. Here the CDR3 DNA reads TGCGCCAGCAGCCAAGACCCCTACGGTGGAGGCCAGCCCCAGCATTTT. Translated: CASSQDPYGGGQPQHF.

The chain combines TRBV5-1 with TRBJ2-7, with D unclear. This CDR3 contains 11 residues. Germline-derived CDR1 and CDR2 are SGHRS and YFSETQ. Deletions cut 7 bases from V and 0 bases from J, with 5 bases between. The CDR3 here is CASQSSYEQYF. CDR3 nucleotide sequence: TGCGCCAGCCAGAGCTCCTACGAGCAGTACTTC.

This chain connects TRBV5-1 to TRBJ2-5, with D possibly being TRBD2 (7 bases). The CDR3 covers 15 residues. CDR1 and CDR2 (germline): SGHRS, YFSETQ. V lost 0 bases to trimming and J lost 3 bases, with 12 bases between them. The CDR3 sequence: CASSLGQGTKETQYF. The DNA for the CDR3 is TGCGCCAGCAGCTTGGGGCAGGGGACTAAAGAGACCCAGTACTTC.

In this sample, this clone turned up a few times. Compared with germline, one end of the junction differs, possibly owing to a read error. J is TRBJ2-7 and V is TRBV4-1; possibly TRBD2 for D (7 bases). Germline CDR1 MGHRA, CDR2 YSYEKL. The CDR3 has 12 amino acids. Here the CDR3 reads CASSHGGAAVNF. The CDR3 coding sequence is TGCGCCAGCAGCCATGGGGGGGCCGCTGTCAACTTC.

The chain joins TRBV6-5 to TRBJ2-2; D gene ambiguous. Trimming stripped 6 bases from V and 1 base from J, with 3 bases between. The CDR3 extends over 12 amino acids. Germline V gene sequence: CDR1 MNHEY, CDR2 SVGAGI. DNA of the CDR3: TGTGCCAGCAGCGTGAACACCGGGGAGCTGTTTTTT. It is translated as CASSVNTGELFF.

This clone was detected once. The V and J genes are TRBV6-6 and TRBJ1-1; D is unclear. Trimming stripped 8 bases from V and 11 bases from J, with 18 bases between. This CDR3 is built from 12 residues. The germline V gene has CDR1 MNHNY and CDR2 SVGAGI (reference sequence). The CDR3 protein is CASRHNTETAFF. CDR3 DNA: TGTGCCAGCCGACACAATACAGAGACCGCTTTCTTT.

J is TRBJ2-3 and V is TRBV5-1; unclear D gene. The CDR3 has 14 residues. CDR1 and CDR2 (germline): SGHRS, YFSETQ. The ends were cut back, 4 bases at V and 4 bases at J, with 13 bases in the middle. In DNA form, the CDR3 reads TGCGCCAGCAGCCCTATGTCCGGGTCAGATACGCAGTATTTT. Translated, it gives CASSPMSGSDTQYF.

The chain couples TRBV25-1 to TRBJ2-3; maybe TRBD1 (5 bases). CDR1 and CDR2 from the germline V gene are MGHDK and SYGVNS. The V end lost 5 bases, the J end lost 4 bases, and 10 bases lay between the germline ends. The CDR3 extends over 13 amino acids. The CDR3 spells CASSQQGSDTQYF. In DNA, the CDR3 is TGTGCCAGCAGTCAGCAGGGCTCAGATACGCAGTATTTT. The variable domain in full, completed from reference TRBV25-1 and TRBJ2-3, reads EADIYQTPRYLVIGTGKKITLECSQTMGHDKMYWYQQDPGMELHLIHYSYGVNSTEKGDLSSESTVSRIRTEHFPLTLESARPSHTSQYLCASSQQGSDTQYFGPGTRLTVL.

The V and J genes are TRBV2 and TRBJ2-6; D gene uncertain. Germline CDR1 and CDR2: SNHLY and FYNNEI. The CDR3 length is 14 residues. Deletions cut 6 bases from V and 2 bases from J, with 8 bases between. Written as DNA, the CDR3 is TGTGCCAGCAGGTCAGCAGCTGGGGCCAACGTCCTGACTTTC. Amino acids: CASRSAAGANVLTF.

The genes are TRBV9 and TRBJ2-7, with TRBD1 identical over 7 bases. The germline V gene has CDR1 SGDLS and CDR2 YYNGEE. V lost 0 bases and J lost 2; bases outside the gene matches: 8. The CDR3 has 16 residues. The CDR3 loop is CASSVAAGGPTYEQYF. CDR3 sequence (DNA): TGTGCCAGCAGCGTAGCGGCAGGGGGACCCACCTACGAGCAGTACTTC.

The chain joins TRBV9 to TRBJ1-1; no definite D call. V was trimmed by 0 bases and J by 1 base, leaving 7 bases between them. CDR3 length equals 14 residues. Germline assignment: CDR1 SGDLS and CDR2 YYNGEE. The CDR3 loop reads CASSVDDRNTEAFF. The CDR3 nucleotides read TGTGCCAGCAGCGTAGATGACCGGAACACTGAAGCTTTCTTT.

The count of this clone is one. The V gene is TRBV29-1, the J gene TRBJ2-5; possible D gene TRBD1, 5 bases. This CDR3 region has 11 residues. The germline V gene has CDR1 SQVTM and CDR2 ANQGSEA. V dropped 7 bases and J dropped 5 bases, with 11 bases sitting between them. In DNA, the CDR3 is TGCAGCGCCAGGGATTTGGAGACCCAGTACTTC. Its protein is CSARDLETQYF.

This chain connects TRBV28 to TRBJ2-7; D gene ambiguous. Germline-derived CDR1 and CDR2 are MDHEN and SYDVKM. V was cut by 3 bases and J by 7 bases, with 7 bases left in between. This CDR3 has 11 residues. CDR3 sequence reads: CASSLSREQYF. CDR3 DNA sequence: TGTGCCAGCAGTTTGAGCAGGGAGCAGTACTTC.

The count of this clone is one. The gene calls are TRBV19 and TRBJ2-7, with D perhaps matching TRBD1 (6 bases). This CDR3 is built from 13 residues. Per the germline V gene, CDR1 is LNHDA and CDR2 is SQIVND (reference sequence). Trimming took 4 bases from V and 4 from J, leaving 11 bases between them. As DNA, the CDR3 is TGTGCCAGTAGTACTAAACAGGGTTACGAGCAGTACTTC. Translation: CASSTKQGYEQYF.